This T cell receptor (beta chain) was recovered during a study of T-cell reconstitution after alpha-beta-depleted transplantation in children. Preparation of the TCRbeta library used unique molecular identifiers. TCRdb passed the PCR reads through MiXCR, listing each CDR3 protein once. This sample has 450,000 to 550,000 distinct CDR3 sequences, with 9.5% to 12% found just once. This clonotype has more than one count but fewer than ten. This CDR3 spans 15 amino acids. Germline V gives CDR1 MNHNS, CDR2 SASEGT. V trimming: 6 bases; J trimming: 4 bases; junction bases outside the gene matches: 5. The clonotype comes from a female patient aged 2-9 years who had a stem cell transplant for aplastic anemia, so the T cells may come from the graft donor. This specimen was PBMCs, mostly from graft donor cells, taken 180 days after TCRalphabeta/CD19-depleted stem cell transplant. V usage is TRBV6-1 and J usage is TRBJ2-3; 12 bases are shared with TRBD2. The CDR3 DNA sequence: TGTGCCAGCAGCCTCGGACTAGCGGGACCAGATACGCAGTATTTT. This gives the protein CASSLGLAGPDTQYF.